The 29 T cell receptor beta chains below all came from one sample that was sequenced in a study of Ad26.COV2.S vaccination and SARS-CoV-2 variants. Noted treatment: roughly 18 received Ad26.COV2.S at low or high dose, single or two shots; about 5 received placebo; per-sample allocation not given. Collection of samples fell on day 63 after the first vaccine or placebo injection. Here immunoSEQ multiplex PCR was the method, and the copy in TCRdb shows in-frame clones only, minus some. The table has 300,000 to 350,000 clones, more than 70% seen once. The sample was peripheral blood, taken in a trial of Ad26.COV2.S vaccine versus placebo. These receptors originate from a person aged 18-60 years who received the Ad26.COV2.S COVID-19 vaccine or a placebo.

This clone was observed a handful of times. The chain couples TRBV3-1 (or the pseudogene TRBV3-2) to TRBJ2-2, with 15 bases aligning to TRBD2. There are 19 residues in the CDR3. Germline V gene sequence: CDR1 LGHDT, CDR2 YNNKEL (reference sequence). J was trimmed by 3 bases and V by 4 bases; bases with no gene match: 9. The CDR3 bases are TGTGCCAGCAGCCCGACCGGGACTAGCGGGGGGCGGGACACCGGGGAGCTGTTTTTT. Protein: CASSPTGTSGGRDTGELFF.

The rearrangement uses TRBV5-8 and TRBJ1-5, with TRBD1 matching 8 bases. This CDR3 has 14 residues. V lost 6 bases to trimming and J lost 6 bases; unmatched junction nucleotides: 8. CDR1 SGHTS and CDR2 YDEGEE come from the germline V gene. The CDR3 DNA reads TGTGCCAGCAACCCGCGGACAGGGACTCAGCCCCAGCATTTT. This gives the protein CASNPRTGTQPQHF.

A word on this clone: In the same sample, other DNA sequences code for this CDR3. V gene TRBV3-1 (or the pseudogene TRBV3-2) combines with J gene TRBJ1-5; D might be TRBD1 (5 bases). From germline, CDR1 is LGHDT and CDR2 YNNKEL (reference sequence). This CDR3 contains 13 residues. V gave up 1 base and J gave up 4 bases, with 5 bases separating them. CDR3 sequence reads: CASSQGGNQPQHF. The CDR3 nucleotides are TGTGCCAGCAGCCAAGGGGGGAATCAGCCCCAGCATTTT.

The chain employs TRBV5-4 and TRBJ2-7; 8 nucleotides match TRBD1. CDR3 length: 15 residues. The germline V gene encodes CDR1 SGHNT and CDR2 YYREEE (reference sequence). Trimming removed 3 bases from V and 2 bases from J; junction bases left unmatched: 7. The CDR3 region is CASSSDRGRTYEQYF. In nucleotides, the CDR3 is TGTGCCAGCAGCTCTGACAGGGGACGGACCTACGAGCAGTACTTC.

This rearrangement joins TRBV18 to TRBJ1-4, with unresolved D. The CDR3 covers 13 residues. Trimming shortened V by 8 bases and J by 5 bases, and 12 bases separated the two germline ends. The germline V gene encodes CDR1 KGHSH and CDR2 LQKENI. The CDR3 loop reads CASHRTQNEKLFF. For the CDR3, the DNA is TGTGCCAGCCATAGGACTCAAAATGAAAAACTGTTTTTT.

The chain carries TRBV19 and TRBJ2-7; perhaps TRBD1 as D (6 bases). The CDR3 is made up of 15 amino acids. In germline, CDR1 is LNHDA, CDR2 SQIVND (reference sequence). Trimming stripped 1 base from V and 4 bases from J, with 14 bases between. CDR3 sequence: CASSIAGTGLYEQYF. The CDR3 DNA sequence: TGTGCCAGTAGTATAGCAGGCACAGGGCTGTACGAGCAGTACTTC.

The CDR3 loop is CAVYGQGARGYTF. Here the CDR3 DNA reads TGTGCCGTATATGGACAGGGGGCGCGAGGCTACACCTTC. This rearrangement joins TRBV6-5 to TRBJ1-2; 11 bases are a match to TRBD1. Germline values: CDR1 MNHEY, CDR2 SVGAGI. The J segment lost 8 bases and the V segment lost 11 bases, leaving 10 bases of the junction unmatched. The CDR3 has 13 residues.

The V call is TRBV4-3, the J call TRBJ1-4; tentatively, D is TRBD1 (6 bases). The CDR3 has 15 residues. CDR1 and CDR2 (germline): LGHNA, YSLEER. Deletions cut 0 bases from V and 7 bases from J, with 12 bases between. The CDR3 spells CASSQDGGGTEKLFF. The CDR3 DNA reads TGCGCCAGCAGCCAAGATGGGGGGGGCACTGAAAAACTGTTTTTT.

This rearrangement joins TRBV5-1 to TRBJ1-2; D might be TRBD1 (6 bases). Per the germline V gene, CDR1 is SGHRS and CDR2 is YFSETQ. This CDR3 has 15 residues. V lost 0 bases and J lost 4, with 13 bases in between. Here the CDR3 reads CASSLEAGAGYGYTF. CDR3 nucleotides: TGCGCCAGCAGCTTGGAGGCAGGGGCCGGCTATGGCTACACCTTC.

The rearrangement links TRBV18 to TRBJ1-6, with D hard to call. V lost 3 bases to trimming and J lost 7 bases, with 7 bases between them. Germline CDR1 is KGHSH and CDR2 is LQKENI. The length of the CDR3 is 13 residues. The CDR3 nucleotides read TGTGCCAGCTCACCTGACAAAAATTCACCCCTCCACTTT. This encodes CASSPDKNSPLHF. The complete variable domain, with remaining parts taken from reference TRBV18 and TRBJ1-6, reads NAGVMQNPRHLVRRRGQEARLRCSPMKGHSHVYWYRQLPEEGLKFMVYLQKENIIDESGMPKERFSAEFPKEGPSILRIQQVVRGDSAAYFCASSPDKNSPLHFGNGTRLTVT.

As DNA, the CDR3 is TGCAGTGCTAGTCCTAGCGGGGGCCTTTTCGGCCGGGAGCTGTTTTTT. This codes for CSASPSGGLFGRELFF. The chain couples TRBV20-1 to TRBJ2-2; TRBD2 agrees at 10 bases. CDR1 is DFQATT and CDR2 is SNEGSKA in the germline V gene (reference sequence). With V trimmed by 3 bases and J by 9 bases, 13 bases remained unmatched. This CDR3 comprises 16 residues.

This clone was counted a single time. This rearrangement joins TRBV25-1 to TRBJ1-5; 8 bases map to TRBD1. Germline trimming cut 5 bases from V and 4 bases from J; bases unmatched to any gene: 4. This CDR3 spans 14 amino acids. Germline CDR1 is MGHDK and CDR2 is SYGVNS. CDR3 residues: CASSLQGANQPQHF. CDR3 DNA sequence: TGTGCCAGCAGTTTGCAGGGGGCAAATCAGCCCCAGCATTTT.

The chain uses TRBV5-1 and TRBJ2-7; D gene ambiguous. V dropped 0 bases and J dropped 5 bases, with 9 bases sitting between them. Germline V gene sequence: CDR1 SGHRS, CDR2 YFSETQ. This CDR3 contains 13 residues. The CDR3 DNA reads as TGCGCCAGCAGCTTGGTTTTGGGCGACGAGCAGTACTTC. This gives the protein CASSLVLGDEQYF.

This clone was counted between two and nine times. The chain carries TRBV5-1 and TRBJ2-6; no clear D. V was clipped by 4 bases and J by 3 bases, with 14 bases between them. CDR1 is SGHRS and CDR2 is YFSETQ in the germline V gene. The CDR3 contains 16 residues. As DNA, the CDR3 is TGCGCCAGCAGCGTGTCAACCCCGGGTGGGGCCAACGTCCTGACTTTC. Protein product: CASSVSTPGGANVLTF. Together with reference TRBV5-1 and TRBJ2-6, the CDR3 gives the full variable domain: KAGVTQTPRYLIKTRGQQVTLSCSPISGHRSVSWYQQTPGQGLQFLFEYFSETQRNKGNFPGRFSGRQFSNSRSEMNVSTLELGDSALYLCASSVSTPGGANVLTFGAGSRLTVL.

About this clone: The junction shows a germline mismatch at one end, possibly a read error. The V call is TRBV5-1, the J call TRBJ1-1, with D unclear. The CDR3 sequence is 14 residues long. Germline CDR1 and CDR2: SGHRS and YFSETQ. CDR3 nucleotide sequence: TGCGCCAGCAGCATAGGTTCGGGGAACGCTGAAGCTTTCTTT. Amino acid sequence: CASSIGSGNAEAFF.

The rearrangement links TRBV2 to TRBJ2-3, with 7 bases aligning to TRBD1. The germline V gene has CDR1 SNHLY and CDR2 FYNNEI. The CDR3 runs 13 residues. V trimming: 6 bases; J trimming: 4 bases; junction bases outside the gene matches: 4. The CDR3 spells CASSRTGPDTQYF. For the CDR3, the DNA is TGTGCCAGCAGCCGGACAGGCCCAGATACGCAGTATTTT.

The CDR3 reads CASSFVSGGRNEQFF. The CDR3 bases are TGTGCCAGCAGCTTTGTTAGTGGGGGCCGCAATGAGCAGTTCTTC. This rearrangement joins TRBV7-2 to TRBJ2-1; the D gene is possibly TRBD1 (6 bases). Germline V gene data show CDR1 as SGHTA and CDR2 as FQGNSA. The germline V and J ends were trimmed by 3 bases and 6 bases, with 15 bases remaining between them. The CDR3 spans 15 residues.

This clone came up once. The gene calls are TRBV5-4 and TRBJ2-3; 13 positions agree with TRBD2. Germline V lookup: CDR1 SGHNT, CDR2 YYREEE (reference sequence). The CDR3 runs to 16 residues. V lost 4 bases to trimming and J lost 9 bases; unmatched junction nucleotides: 11. The CDR3 protein is CASSPGTSGALGTQYF. CDR3 sequence (DNA): TGTGCCAGCAGCCCAGGGACTAGCGGGGCCCTGGGGACGCAGTATTTT.

The V call is TRBV6-5, the J call TRBJ1-1; weak D call: TRBD1 (5 bases). Trimming cost V 6 bases and J 7 bases, with 9 bases left between them. CDR3 size: 11 residues. Germline V gene data show CDR1 as MNHEY and CDR2 as SVGAGI. CDR3 sequence reads: CASRQRGEAFF. The DNA of the CDR3 is TGTGCCAGCAGACAAAGGGGTGAAGCTTTCTTT.

V usage is TRBV9 and J usage is TRBJ1-2; a possible D gene is TRBD1 (5 bases). The germline gives CDR1 SGDLS, CDR2 YYNGEE. This CDR3 spans 15 amino acids. Trimming cost V 0 bases and J 8 bases, with 17 bases left between them. This CDR3 is CASSVEGALGGGYTF. CDR3 DNA: TGTGCCAGCAGCGTAGAAGGAGCCTTGGGGGGAGGCTACACCTTC.

This clone appeared a few times. The chain joins TRBV7-8 to TRBJ2-7, with D possibly matching TRBD1 (6 bases). This CDR3 spans 14 amino acids. Trimming stripped 5 bases from V and 0 bases from J, with 11 bases between. Per the germline V gene, CDR1 is SGHVS and CDR2 is FQNEAQ. CDR3 nucleotide sequence: TGTGCCAGCAGCGCCAGGACAGCCTCCTACGAGCAGTACTTC. It specifies CASSARTASYEQYF.

CDR3 amino acids: CASSEFTGGNSPLHF. For the CDR3, the DNA is TGTGCCAGCAGTGAGTTTACAGGGGGGAATTCACCCCTCCACTTT. V usage is TRBV6-1 and J usage is TRBJ1-6; 8 bases line up with TRBD1. V was pared by 3 bases and J by 7 bases, with 5 bases of the junction left unmatched. The CDR3 spans 15 residues. The germline V gene encodes CDR1 MNHNS and CDR2 SASEGT.

The rearrangement joins TRBV7-2 to TRBJ2-2; 7 nucleotides match TRBD1. V was clipped by 5 bases and J by 4 bases; unmatched bases: 10. This CDR3 is built from 16 residues. Germline CDR1 reads SGHTA; CDR2 reads FQGNSA. The CDR3 nucleotides are TGTGCCAGCAGCCAAAAATGGTCAGGGGGCACCGGGGAGCTGTTTTTT. Encoded protein: CASSQKWSGGTGELFF.

V and J are TRBV7-6 and TRBJ2-7, with 9 positions matching TRBD2. J was trimmed by 2 bases and V by 4 bases; bases with no gene match: 12. Germline CDR1 and CDR2: SGHVS and FNYEAQ. The CDR3 covers 17 residues. CDR3 coding DNA: TGTGCCAGCAGCTCCCTAGGGCTAGCGGGGTCTCCCTACGAGCAGTACTTC. This gives the protein CASSSLGLAGSPYEQYF.

The chain combines TRBV5-1 with TRBJ2-1; 10 bases map to TRBD1. Germline assignment: CDR1 SGHRS and CDR2 YFSETQ. The V gene end was trimmed by 6 bases and the J gene end by 3 bases; junction bases not matched to a gene: 6. This CDR3 contains 15 residues. CDR3 sequence: CASKTGTGVYNEQFF. DNA of the CDR3: TGCGCCAGCAAAACCGGGACAGGGGTCTACAATGAGCAGTTCTTC.

V usage is TRBV4-3 and J usage is TRBJ1-1, with D perhaps TRBD1 (5 bases). V dropped 3 bases and J dropped 10 bases, with 15 bases sitting between them. Germline values: CDR1 LGHNA, CDR2 YSLEER. The CDR3 is made up of 13 amino acids. CDR3 protein: CASSQDRRGRAFF. The CDR3 nucleotides are TGCGCCAGCAGCCAGGACCGGAGGGGTCGAGCTTTCTTT.

The CDR3 region is CASSLVEGADGYTF. CDR3 coding DNA: TGTGCCAGCAGCTTAGTAGAGGGAGCGGATGGCTACACCTTC. The gene calls are TRBV7-2 and TRBJ1-2; D uncertain. Germline V gene sequence: CDR1 SGHTA, CDR2 FQGNSA. This CDR3 comprises 14 residues. The V and J ends lost 1 base and 6 bases respectively, with 12 bases between them.

The CDR3, as DNA: TGCGCCAGCAGCCCGTCCGGGGACTCGGCAGATACGCAGTATTTT. It codes for CASSPSGDSADTQYF. The chain carries TRBV5-1 and TRBJ2-3; a possible D gene is TRBD2 (6 bases). The CDR3 covers 15 residues. Germline loops: CDR1 SGHRS, CDR2 YFSETQ. V lost 4 bases and J 4 bases, leaving 16 bases between the germline ends.

The CDR3, as DNA: TGTGCCACCCATCGAGGGGGCACAGATACGCAGTATTTT. Protein product: CATHRGGTDTQYF. V gene TRBV6-5 combines with J gene TRBJ2-3; D is perhaps TRBD1 or TRBD2 (5 bases each). The CDR3 is made up of 13 amino acids. Looked up from germline, CDR1 is MNHEY and CDR2 is SVGAGI. V lost 10 bases and J lost 1, with 12 bases in between.